This is a list of T cell receptor beta chains from one sample in a study of shared clonotypes between healthy human individuals. Sequencing was performed with immunoSEQ multiplex PCR; in TCRdb, only in-frame clones are kept and a portion is missing. The repertoire holds around 600,000 clones, with 97% as singletons. Material for sequencing was naive CD4+ T cells sorted from blood. Receptors originate from a woman aged 25 to 39 in good health. Each CDR3 is given with its conserved first and last residue. Fields, in order: CDR3 DNA, CDR3 protein, J gene, clone size, V gene, D gene. The D gene is left open where the match is weak. Some rows mark clone size as missing; the rest say once, few, many or name a class of expanded clone.

CDR3nt: TGTGCCAGCAGCCAGGACTCCGGGACAGGCGTCTATGGCTACACCTTC
CDR3aa: CASSQDSGTGVYGYTF
j_gene: TRBJ1-2
abundance: .
v_gene: TRBV7-9
d_gene: TRBD1

CDR3nt: TGTGCCAGCAGCTCACACGGACTAGCGCCTAAAAGACGCTCCTACGAGCAGTACTTC
CDR3aa: CASSSHGLAPKRRSYEQYF
j_gene: TRBJ2-7
abundance: .
v_gene: TRBV27
d_gene: TRBD2

CDR3nt: TGCAGCGTCGCTGGACAGATGAACACTGAAGCTTTCTTT
CDR3aa: CSVAGQMNTEAFF
j_gene: TRBJ1-1
abundance: .
v_gene: TRBV29-1
d_gene: .

CDR3nt: TGTGCCAGCAGTGGAACCGGGACAGGGCCCCGGGGTCAGCCCCAGCATTTT
CDR3aa: CASSGTGTGPRGQPQHF
j_gene: TRBJ1-5
abundance: .
v_gene: TRBV28
d_gene: TRBD1

CDR3nt: TGTGCCAGCAGTACAAACTCCTACGAGCAGTACTTC
CDR3aa: CASSTNSYEQYF
j_gene: TRBJ2-7
abundance: .
v_gene: TRBV9
d_gene: .

CDR3nt: TGCGCCAGCAGCTTGGGACAGCCCTATGGCTACACCTTC
CDR3aa: CASSLGQPYGYTF
j_gene: TRBJ1-2
abundance: .
v_gene: TRBV5-1
d_gene: .

CDR3nt: TGTGCCAGCAGTTTAGACAATGAAGCTTTCTTT
CDR3aa: CASSLDNEAFF
j_gene: TRBJ1-1
abundance: .
v_gene: TRBV28
d_gene: .

CDR3nt: TGCACCGCGAGGGACGGGGGTGGCTACACCTTC
CDR3aa: CTARDGGGYTF
j_gene: TRBJ1-2
abundance: .
v_gene: TRBV29-1
d_gene: .

CDR3nt: TGCAGCGTTGCATCCTCAATCGACTACGAGCAGTACTTC
CDR3aa: CSVASSIDYEQYF
j_gene: TRBJ2-7
abundance: .
v_gene: TRBV29-1
d_gene: .

CDR3nt: TGTGCCAGCAGCCGCGCCAGGGGAGGAGAGACCCAGTACTTC
CDR3aa: CASSRARGGETQYF
j_gene: TRBJ2-5
abundance: .
v_gene: TRBV11-2
d_gene: .

CDR3nt: TGCGCCAGCAGCTTGACGGGGACTAGCCCGTACGAGCAGTACTTC
CDR3aa: CASSLTGTSPYEQYF
j_gene: TRBJ2-7
abundance: .
v_gene: TRBV5-1
d_gene: TRBD2

CDR3nt: TGTGCCAGCAGCCCCGGGACAGGGGGCCCCAAAAACATTCAGTACTTC
CDR3aa: CASSPGTGGPKNIQYF
j_gene: TRBJ2-4
abundance: once
v_gene: TRBV7-2
d_gene: TRBD1

CDR3nt: TGTGCCAGTAGTGTCGCGAGGGACAGGTTTAACTATGGCTACACCTTC
CDR3aa: CASSVARDRFNYGYTF
j_gene: TRBJ1-2
abundance: .
v_gene: TRBV19
d_gene: TRBD1

CDR3nt: TGTGCCAGCACCCGGCCCACAGGGGGTCGCGAGCAGTACTTC
CDR3aa: CASTRPTGGREQYF
j_gene: TRBJ2-7
abundance: .
v_gene: TRBV28
d_gene: TRBD1

CDR3nt: TGTGCCAGCAGCCAACGCATATCGGGAAACACCATATATTTT
CDR3aa: CASSQRISGNTIYF
j_gene: TRBJ1-3
abundance: .
v_gene: TRBV4-2
d_gene: .

CDR3nt: TGTGCCAGCAGTAACCAGACAGGGGTGTATGGCTACACCTTC
CDR3aa: CASSNQTGVYGYTF
j_gene: TRBJ1-2
abundance: .
v_gene: TRBV6-1
d_gene: TRBD1

CDR3nt: TGTGCCAGCAGCTCCCGGGGGGCGGGGACCCACACAGATACGCAGTATTTT
CDR3aa: CASSSRGAGTHTDTQYF
j_gene: TRBJ2-3
abundance: .
v_gene: TRBV11-2
d_gene: .